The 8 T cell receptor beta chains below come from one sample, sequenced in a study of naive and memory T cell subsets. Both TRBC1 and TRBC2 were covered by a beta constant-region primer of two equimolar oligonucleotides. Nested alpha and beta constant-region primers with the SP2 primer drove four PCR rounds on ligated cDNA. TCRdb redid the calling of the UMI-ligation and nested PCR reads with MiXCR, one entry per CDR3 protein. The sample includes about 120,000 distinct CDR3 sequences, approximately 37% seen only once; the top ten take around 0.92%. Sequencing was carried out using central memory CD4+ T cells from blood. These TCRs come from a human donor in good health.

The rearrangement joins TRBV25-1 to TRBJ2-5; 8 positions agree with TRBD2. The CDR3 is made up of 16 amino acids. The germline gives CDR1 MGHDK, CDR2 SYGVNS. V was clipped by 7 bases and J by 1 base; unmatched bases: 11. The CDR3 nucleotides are TGTGCCAGCAAGCTAGCGGGCACTAAACTCCAAGAGACCCAGTACTTC. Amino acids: CASKLAGTKLQETQYF.

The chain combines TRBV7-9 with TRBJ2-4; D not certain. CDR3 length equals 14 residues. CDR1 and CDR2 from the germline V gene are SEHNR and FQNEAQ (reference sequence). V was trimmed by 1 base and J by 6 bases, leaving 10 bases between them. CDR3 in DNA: TGTGCCAGCAGCTTAGTCGGCAGGTTAAACATTCAGTACTTC. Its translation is CASSLVGRLNIQYF. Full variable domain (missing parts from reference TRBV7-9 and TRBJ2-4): DTGVSQNPRHKITKRGQNVTFRCDPISEHNRLYWYRQTLGQGPEFLTYFQNEAQLEKSRLLSDRFSAERPKGSFSTLEIQRTEQGDSAMYLCASSLVGRLNIQYFGAGTRLSVL.

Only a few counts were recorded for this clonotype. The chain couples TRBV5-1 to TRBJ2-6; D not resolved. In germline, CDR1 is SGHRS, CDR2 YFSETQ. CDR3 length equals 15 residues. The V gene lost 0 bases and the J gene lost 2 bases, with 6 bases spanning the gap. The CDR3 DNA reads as TGCGCCAGCAGCTTGGTGGCAGCTGGGGCCAACGTCCTGACTTTC. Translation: CASSLVAAGANVLTF. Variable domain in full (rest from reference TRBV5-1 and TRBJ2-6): KAGVTQTPRYLIKTRGQQVTLSCSPISGHRSVSWYQQTPGQGLQFLFEYFSETQRNKGNFPGRFSGRQFSNSRSEMNVSTLELGDSALYLCASSLVAAGANVLTFGAGSRLTVL.

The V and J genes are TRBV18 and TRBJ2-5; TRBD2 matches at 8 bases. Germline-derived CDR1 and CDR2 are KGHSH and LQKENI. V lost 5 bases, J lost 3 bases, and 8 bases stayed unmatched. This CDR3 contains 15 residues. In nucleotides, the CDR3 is TGTGCCAGCTCATTTGCTACTAGCGGTAAAGAGACCCAGTACTTC. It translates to CASSFATSGKETQYF.

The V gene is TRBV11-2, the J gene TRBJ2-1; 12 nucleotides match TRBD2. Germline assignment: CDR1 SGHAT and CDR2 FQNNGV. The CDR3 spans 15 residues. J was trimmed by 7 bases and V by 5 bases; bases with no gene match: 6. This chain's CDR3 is CASSPYGLAGNEQFF. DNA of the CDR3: TGTGCCAGCAGCCCGTACGGACTAGCGGGAAATGAGCAGTTCTTC.

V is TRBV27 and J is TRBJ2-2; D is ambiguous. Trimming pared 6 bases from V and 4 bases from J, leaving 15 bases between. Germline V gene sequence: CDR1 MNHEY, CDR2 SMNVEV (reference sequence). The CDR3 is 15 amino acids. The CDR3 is CASSPGAYGTGELFF. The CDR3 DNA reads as TGTGCCAGCAGCCCCGGAGCGTATGGCACCGGGGAGCTGTTTTTT.

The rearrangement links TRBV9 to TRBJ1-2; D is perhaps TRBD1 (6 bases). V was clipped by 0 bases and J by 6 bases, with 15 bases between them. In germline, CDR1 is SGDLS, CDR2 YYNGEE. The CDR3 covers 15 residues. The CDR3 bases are TGTGCCAGCAGCGTAGGATTCGGGGGCGGGGATGGCTACACCTTC. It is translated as CASSVGFGGGDGYTF. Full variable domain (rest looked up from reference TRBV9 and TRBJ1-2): DSGVTQTPKHLITATGQRVTLRCSPRSGDLSVYWYQQSLDQGLQFLIQYYNGEERAKGNILERFSAQQFPDLHSELNLSSLELGDSALYFCASSVGFGGGDGYTFGSGTRLTVV.

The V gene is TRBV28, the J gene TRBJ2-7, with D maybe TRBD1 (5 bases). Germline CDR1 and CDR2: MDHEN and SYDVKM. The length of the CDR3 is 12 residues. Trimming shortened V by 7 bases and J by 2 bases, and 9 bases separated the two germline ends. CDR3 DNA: TGTGCCAGCAAAACAGGACCCTACGAGCAGTACTTC. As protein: CASKTGPYEQYF.